Here is one T cell receptor beta chain with its context. Its antigen remains unknown. PCR employed 60 Vbeta and 13 Jbeta primers. The data were produced by immunoSEQ multiplex PCR, yet TCRdb's version contains in-frame clones alone and is incomplete. The sample holds roughly 220,000 clones; 70% are singletons and the top ten take about 3%. The sample originates from a study of cytomegalovirus exposure and HLA in healthy donors. The CDR3 spans 15 residues. Germline loops: CDR1 PRHDT, CDR2 FYEKMQ (reference sequence). V lost 5 bases, J lost 0 bases, and 4 bases stayed unmatched. General study results and limits: Likely technical artifact: a cluster of highly shared sequence variants.

The source of this sequence is a man between 35 and 55 years old in good health and CMV-seropositive. Sequencing input: PBMCs. V is TRBV13 and J is TRBJ2-7; TRBD1 aligns across 10 bases. The CDR3 region is CASSRDRGSSYEQYF. CDR3 DNA sequence: TGTGCCAGCAGCCGGGACAGGGGCAGCTCCTACGAGCAGTACTTC. The full variable domain, rest sourced from reference TRBV13 and TRBJ2-7, is AAGVIQSPRHLIKEKRETATLKCYPIPRHDTVYWYQQGPGQDPQFLISFYEKMQSDKGSIPDRFSAQQFSDYHSELNMSSLELGDSALYFCASSRDRGSSYEQYFGPGTRLTVT.